The 22 T cell receptor beta chains below all came from one sample that was sequenced in a study of blood T cell repertoires in COVID-19. Clones were read by immunoSEQ multiplex PCR, and TCRdb kept only the in-frame ones, dropping some. Found here are 80,000 or so clones, roughly four fifths of them singletons; the top ten hold 36%. The sample comprised peripheral blood. The receptors originated from a woman in her 70s with acute or convalescent COVID-19.

In this sample, this clone turned up a few times. This chain uses TRBV29-1 with TRBJ1-1, with D possibly matching TRBD1 (5 bases). There are 15 residues in the CDR3. V was trimmed by 0 bases and J by 3 bases, leaving 14 bases between them. Germline V gene lookup returns CDR1 SQVTM and CDR2 ANQGSEA. Here the CDR3 reads CSVEDGRERDTEAFF. CDR3 nucleotides: TGCAGCGTTGAAGACGGCAGGGAACGAGACACTGAAGCTTTCTTT.

The genes are TRBV3-1 (or the pseudogene TRBV3-2) and TRBJ2-7, with a tentative D call TRBD1 (5 bases). V lost 4 bases and J 5 bases, leaving 18 bases between the germline ends. This CDR3 has 15 amino acids. CDR1 LGHDT and CDR2 YNNKEL come from the germline V gene (reference sequence). The CDR3 spells CASSPISTGLHEQYF. CDR3 coding DNA: TGTGCCAGCAGCCCGATATCAACAGGTTTGCACGAGCAGTACTTC.

This clone showed up just a few times. The chain uses TRBV25-1 and TRBJ2-7; possibly TRBD1 for D (6 bases). The CDR3 is 16 amino acids. V lost 1 base, J lost 2 bases, and 15 bases lay in between. Germline loops: CDR1 MGHDK, CDR2 SYGVNS. The CDR3 region has the DNA TGTGCCAGCAGTGAATTAGGGGGAGTGGAAGCCTACGAGCAGTACTTC. This gives the protein CASSELGGVEAYEQYF.

V gene TRBV14 combines with J gene TRBJ2-1; 8 bases agree with TRBD2. Trimming cost V 5 bases and J 0 bases; bases outside gene matches: 6. This CDR3 contains 16 residues. In germline, CDR1 is SGHDN, CDR2 FVKESK. CDR3 sequence reads: CASSFTSGVSYNEQFF. Here the CDR3 DNA reads TGTGCCAGCAGCTTTACTAGCGGAGTCTCCTACAATGAGCAGTTCTTC.

This chain uses TRBV12-3 or TRBV12-4 with TRBJ1-4; D ambiguous. V was trimmed by 2 bases and J by 7 bases, leaving 5 bases between them. This CDR3 contains 12 residues. Here the CDR3 DNA reads TGTGCCAGCAGTTTAAACGGTGAAAAACTGTTTTTT. It codes for CASSLNGEKLFF.

This chain links TRBV30 with TRBJ1-5; maybe TRBD1 (6 bases). V was pared by 2 bases and J by 7 bases, with 12 bases between. CDR3 length: 13 amino acids. Per the germline V gene, CDR1 is GTSNPN and CDR2 is SVGIG (reference sequence). The CDR3 DNA reads TGTGCCTGGAGTAATGGGGGCGGACAGCCCCAGCATTTT. Its protein product is CAWSNGGGQPQHF.

The V gene is TRBV6-5, the J gene TRBJ2-2, with a weak D call TRBD2 (5 bases). Germline lookup yields CDR1 MNHEY and CDR2 SVGAGI. The CDR3 has 15 residues. V dropped 7 bases and J dropped 5 bases, with 17 bases sitting between them. DNA for the CDR3: TGTGCCAGCACCGAGATTTATACGGGGACCGGGGAGCTGTTTTTT. Protein sequence: CASTEIYTGTGELFF.

The rearrangement uses TRBV7-2 and TRBJ1-1; D remains ambiguous. Germline values: CDR1 SGHTA, CDR2 FQGNSA. Trimming left V 2 bases short and J 4 bases short, with 14 bases between. CDR3 length equals 15 residues. The CDR3: CASSLRSIGSTEAFF. The DNA of the CDR3 is TGTGCCAGCAGCTTAAGGAGCATAGGGAGCACTGAAGCTTTCTTT.

The CDR3 sequence is CSASLAGISYEQYF. In nucleotides, the CDR3 is TGCAGTGCTAGTCTAGCGGGCATATCCTACGAGCAGTACTTC. The chain recombines TRBV20-1 with TRBJ2-7; 8 bases are a match to TRBD2. Germline lookup yields CDR1 DFQATT and CDR2 SNEGSKA (reference sequence). The CDR3 extends over 14 amino acids. Losses at the gene ends were 3 bases for V and 1 base for J; bases not matched to a gene: 5.

The CDR3 sequence: CASSSRQGVSNQPQHF. In nucleotides, the CDR3 is TGTGCCAGCAGCTCTAGACAGGGAGTGAGCAATCAGCCCCAGCATTTT. The chain joins TRBV7-8 to TRBJ1-5; TRBD1 matches 7 bases. Germline V gene lookup returns CDR1 SGHVS and CDR2 FQNEAQ. This CDR3 region has 16 residues. The trim removed 4 bases at V and 1 base at J, leaving 7 bases unmatched.

This chain links TRBV15 with TRBJ2-3; a weak D match, TRBD2 (6 bases). Trimming removed 1 base from V and 3 bases from J, with 11 bases in between. This CDR3 is built from 15 residues. Germline CDR1 reads LNHNV; CDR2 reads YYDKDF (reference sequence). The CDR3 loop is CATSRVVGRTDTQYF. CDR3 coding DNA: TGTGCCACCAGCAGAGTCGTCGGGAGAACAGATACGCAGTATTTT.

In this sample, this clone turned up a few times. DNA for the CDR3: TGTGCCAGCTCGCCAAACTATGACAGGGAGAACACTGAAGCTTTCTTT. It yields the protein CASSPNYDRENTEAFF. The chain employs TRBV18 and TRBJ1-1, with 7 bases aligning to TRBD1. The J segment lost 1 base and the V segment lost 6 bases, leaving 11 bases of the junction unmatched. In germline, CDR1 is KGHSH, CDR2 LQKENI. The CDR3 length is 16 residues.

The rearrangement uses TRBV3-1 (or the pseudogene TRBV3-2) and TRBJ2-5; D not resolved. This CDR3 is built from 16 residues. CDR1 and CDR2 from the germline V gene are LGHDT and YNNKEL (reference sequence). V lost 1 base, J lost 7 bases, and 19 bases lay in between. The CDR3 sequence is CASSQVDKTGDGTQYF. CDR3 DNA sequence: TGTGCCAGCAGCCAAGTTGACAAGACCGGCGACGGGACCCAGTACTTC.

The rearrangement uses TRBV3-1 (or the pseudogene TRBV3-2) and TRBJ1-3; tentatively, D is TRBD1 (6 bases). The CDR3 is 14 residues long. V was pared by 4 bases and J by 2 bases, with 9 bases between. Per germline, CDR1 LGHDT and CDR2 YNNKEL (reference sequence). The CDR3 spells CASSRTDTGNTIYF. For the CDR3, the DNA is TGTGCCAGCAGCCGGACAGACACTGGAAACACCATATATTTT.

CDR3 nucleotides: TGTGCCAGCAGCGCCTCTGCGGGGGTCTCCTACAATGAGCAGTTCTTC. This sequence encodes CASSASAGVSYNEQFF. This chain joins TRBV9 and TRBJ2-1, with 7 nucleotides matching TRBD2. The V and J ends lost 3 bases and 0 bases, in that order; junction bases with no gene match: 6. The CDR3 has 16 amino acids. The germline CDR1 and CDR2 sequences are SGDLS and YYNGEE.

The CDR3 DNA follows: TGTGCCAGCAGCCCGGGCGGACTAGCCAACTACGAGCAGTACTTC. Its protein is CASSPGGLANYEQYF. This sequence joins TRBV5-5 and TRBJ2-7, with TRBD2 matching 8 bases. This CDR3 is 15 amino acids long. The germline V gene encodes CDR1 SGHKS and CDR2 YYEKEE (reference sequence). Trimming cost V 4 bases and J 3 bases; bases outside gene matches: 9.

V gene TRBV5-6 combines with J gene TRBJ2-7, with TRBD2 matching 9 bases. CDR3 length: 17 amino acids. V shed 1 base, J shed 5 bases, and the junction held 13 bases outside the gene matches. The V gene's germline CDR1 is SGHDT and CDR2 YYEEEE. The CDR3 DNA reads TGTGCCAGCAGCTTGTGGGGTAGCGGGAGACTTCTGCACGAGCAGTACTTC. It codes for CASSLWGSGRLLHEQYF.

The chain couples TRBV10-3 to TRBJ1-5; D not certain. Germline V gene lookup returns CDR1 ENHRY and CDR2 SYGVKD. V gave up 0 bases and J gave up 1 base, with 16 bases separating them. The CDR3 extends over 18 amino acids. The CDR3 region is CAISESERAGGSNQPQHF. For the CDR3, the DNA is TGTGCCATCAGTGAGTCGGAGAGGGCGGGTGGGAGCAATCAGCCCCAGCATTTT.

The CDR3 loop is CASMMGGSYYGYTF. In DNA, the CDR3 is TGTGCCAGCATGATGGGAGGCTCTTACTATGGCTACACCTTC. This chain connects TRBV2 to TRBJ1-2; D call uncertain. Looked up from germline, CDR1 is SNHLY and CDR2 is FYNNEI. Trimming shortened V by 7 bases and J by 3 bases, and 15 bases separated the two germline ends. This CDR3 comprises 14 residues.

The chain carries TRBV6-4 and TRBJ2-2, with a weak D call TRBD2 (6 bases). The CDR3 is made up of 14 amino acids. Germline V lookup: CDR1 MRHNA, CDR2 SNTAGT. The V end lost 5 bases, the J end lost 1 base, and 8 bases lay between the germline ends. CDR3 protein: CASSIAENTGELFF. The DNA of the CDR3 is TGTGCCAGCAGTATAGCGGAGAACACCGGGGAGCTGTTTTTT.

This clone was seen a single time. The chain combines TRBV6-5 with TRBJ2-1; 7 nucleotides line up with TRBD1. Looked up from germline, CDR1 is MNHEY and CDR2 is SVGAGI. The CDR3 is made up of 14 amino acids. Losses at the gene ends were 6 bases for V and 8 bases for J; bases not matched to a gene: 10. CDR3: CASRTVQGPDEQFF. The CDR3 nucleotides read TGTGCCAGCAGAACGGTACAGGGGCCCGATGAGCAGTTCTTC.

The rearrangement joins TRBV5-4 to TRBJ1-3; possible D gene TRBD1, 6 bases. CDR1 and CDR2 from the germline V gene are SGHNT and YYREEE (reference sequence). With 0 bases removed from V and 0 bases from J, the gap between germline ends came to 7 bases. CDR3 length: 15 residues. The CDR3 is CASSLDRASGNTIYF. The CDR3 DNA reads as TGTGCCAGCAGCTTGGACAGGGCCTCTGGAAACACCATATATTTT.